A single sample is the source of the 27 T cell receptor beta chains below, sequenced in a study of low-dose radiotherapy and immunotherapy resistance in tumors. TRAV- and TRBV-specific primers, spanning alpha and beta chains, primed first-strand cDNA. TCR amplification used roughly 18 PCR cycles, a constant-region primer and a V-primer adapter. TCRdb reanalysed the reads using MiXCR and keeps one entry per CDR3 protein. The sample comprises under 90,000 distinct CDR3 sequences, about 18% of which are singletons, and less than 3% rests with the top ten. Stated time point: before trial treatment. The source material was PBMCs, sampled before treatment. The receptors shown here come from a male donor with prostate cancer.

This chain uses TRBV6-4 with TRBJ2-1; D possibly matches TRBD1 or TRBD2 (5 bases each). V shed 2 bases and J shed 6 bases, with 8 bases lying between them. The CDR3 is made up of 13 amino acids. CDR1 and CDR2 from the germline V gene are MRHNA and SNTAGT. Here the CDR3 DNA reads TGTGCCAGCAGTGACGGGGGTATCAATGAGCAGTTCTTC. It yields the protein CASSDGGINEQFF.

This clonotype was seen only a few times. The chain recombines TRBV2 with TRBJ2-7; 7 bases line up with TRBD1. This CDR3 is built from 13 residues. The ends lost 9 bases at V and 2 bases at J; junction bases unmatched: 7. Germline loops: CDR1 SNHLY, CDR2 FYNNEI. Here the CDR3 DNA reads TGTGCCAGTTCCGGGACAGCAGCCTACGAGCAGTACTTC. Protein product: CASSGTAAYEQYF.

In this sample, this clonotype turned up many times. One end of the junction is discordant with germline, which a read error may explain. The chain joins TRBV7-6 to TRBJ2-2; 8 nucleotides agree with TRBD1. The germline CDR1 and CDR2 sequences are SGHVS and FNYEAQ. The CDR3 has 16 residues. CDR3 sequence (DNA): TGTGCTAGCAGCTTAGCCCCAGGGGGCGGCACCGGGGAGCTGTTTTTT. Its protein is CASSLAPGGGTGELFF.

The sample holds many counts of this clonotype. This chain links TRBV7-2 with TRBJ1-2, with D possibly matching TRBD1 (6 bases). CDR1 SGHTA and CDR2 FQGNSA come from the germline V gene. The CDR3 runs to 15 residues. V lost 3 bases, J lost 0 bases, and 11 bases lay in between. CDR3: CASSFHRESNYGYTF. The CDR3 region has the DNA TGTGCCAGCAGCTTCCACAGGGAGTCTAACTATGGCTACACCTTC. The full variable domain, rest sourced from reference TRBV7-2 and TRBJ1-2, is GAGVSQSPSNKVTEKGKDVELRCDPISGHTALYWYRQSLGQGLEFLIYFQGNSAPDKSGLPSDRFSAERTGGSVSTLTIQRTQQEDSAVYLCASSFHRESNYGYTFGSGTRLTVV.

This clonotype was detected many times. The rearrangement links TRBV20-1 to TRBJ2-6; D is perhaps TRBD2 (5 bases). The germline V gene encodes CDR1 DFQATT and CDR2 SNEGSKA (reference sequence). This CDR3 comprises 15 residues. The V and J ends lost 0 bases and 2 bases respectively, with 8 bases between them. In DNA form, the CDR3 reads TGCAGTGCTAGAGATCCGGGGACTGGGGCCAACGTCCTGACTTTC. Its translation is CSARDPGTGANVLTF.

This clonotype was recorded many times. J is TRBJ2-4 and V is TRBV12-3 or TRBV12-4; unclear D gene. V lost 5 bases and J 0 bases, leaving 20 bases between the germline ends. This CDR3 has 18 residues. The chain's CDR3 is CASSQGFYRVSAKNIQYF. CDR3 sequence (DNA): TGTGCCAGCAGTCAAGGATTTTATAGGGTTTCAGCCAAAAACATTCAGTACTTC.

This clonotype was observed at least ten times. The V call is TRBV29-1, the J call TRBJ1-1, with D hard to call. Looked up from germline, CDR1 is SQVTM and CDR2 is ANQGSEA. V was shortened by 4 bases and J by 1 base, with 13 bases between the two germline ends. The length of the CDR3 is 14 residues. CDR3 DNA: TGCAGCGTTGGTCTTCAATCTAGGAACACTGAAGCTTTCTTT. Protein product: CSVGLQSRNTEAFF. Full variable domain (outside the CDR3, taken from reference TRBV29-1 and TRBJ1-1): SAVISQKPSRDICQRGTSLTIQCQVDSQVTMMFWYRQQPGQSLTLIATANQGSEATYESGFVIDKFPISRPNLTFSTLTVSNMSPEDSSIYLCSVGLQSRNTEAFFGQGTRLTVV.

This clonotype was counted ten times or more. The V and J genes are TRBV3-1 and TRBJ1-1; D call uncertain. CDR1 and CDR2 from the germline V gene are LGHDT and YNNKEL (reference sequence). Trimming took off 4 bases at V and 3 bases at J, with 9 bases between the two ends. The CDR3 contains 13 residues. As DNA, the CDR3 is TGTGCCAGCAGCCGCAACCGGGACACTGAAGCTTTCTTT. It specifies CASSRNRDTEAFF.

The chain links TRBV29-1 to TRBJ2-2; no definite D call. The germline CDR1 and CDR2 sequences are SQVTM and ANQGSEA. Between the trimmed V and J ends, which lost 3 bases and 6 bases, there was a span of 20 bases. The CDR3 is 16 residues long. Written as DNA, the CDR3 is TGCAGCGTTGAGGGGTCGGACCTAGGGTCCCCCGGGGAGCTGTTTTTT. It is translated as CSVEGSDLGSPGELFF.

This clonotype was recorded at least ten times. The chain joins TRBV7-9 to TRBJ2-2; 10 bases match TRBD1. With 5 bases clipped from V and 6 bases from J, the junction kept 9 bases outside the gene matches. The CDR3 has 16 residues. Germline values: CDR1 SEHNR, CDR2 FQNEAQ (reference sequence). CDR3 sequence reads: CASSPGQGNSAGELFF. CDR3 nucleotide sequence: TGTGCCAGCAGCCCGGGACAGGGGAATAGCGCCGGGGAGCTGTTTTTT.

This clonotype was recorded many times. This chain connects TRBV7-6 to TRBJ2-3; the D gene is possibly TRBD2 (7 bases). V dropped 1 base and J dropped 9 bases, with 14 bases sitting between them. CDR1 SGHVS and CDR2 FNYEAQ come from the germline V gene. The CDR3 contains 14 residues. CDR3 amino acids: CASSLEGGHETQYF. The CDR3 region has the DNA TGTGCCAGCAGCTTAGAGGGGGGGCACGAAACGCAGTATTTT.

This clonotype was counted many times. The chain combines TRBV5-1 with TRBJ2-7, with D unresolved. The germline CDR1 and CDR2 sequences are SGHRS and YFSETQ. The CDR3 covers 13 residues. Deletions cut 5 bases from V and 0 bases from J, with 9 bases between. The chain's CDR3 is CASRAVSSYEQYF. Here the CDR3 DNA reads TGCGCCAGCAGGGCAGTAAGCTCCTACGAGCAGTACTTC. The full variable domain, its missing parts supplied by reference TRBV5-1 and TRBJ2-7, is KAGVTQTPRYLIKTRGQQVTLSCSPISGHRSVSWYQQTPGQGLQFLFEYFSETQRNKGNFPGRFSGRQFSNSRSEMNVSTLELGDSALYLCASRAVSSYEQYFGPGTRLTVT.

This clonotype was found many times. This rearrangement joins TRBV6-2 or TRBV6-3 to TRBJ2-7; 7 positions agree with TRBD1. CDR3 length: 17 residues. Germline assignment: CDR1 MNHEY and CDR2 SVGEGT. The ends lost 2 bases at V and 2 bases at J; junction bases unmatched: 12. Written as DNA, the CDR3 is TGTGCCAGCAGTTACCCCACAGGACAGGAACGGACCTACGAGCAGTACTTC. It yields the protein CASSYPTGQERTYEQYF.

This clonotype was seen only once. Since a far larger clone is one base different, this is likely a read error. The gene calls are TRBV5-1 and TRBJ2-7; possibly TRBD1 or TRBD2 for D (5 bases each). V dropped 4 bases and J dropped 7 bases, with 18 bases sitting between them. Germline CDR1 SGHRS, CDR2 YFSETQ. There are 14 residues in the CDR3. In nucleotides, the CDR3 is TGCGCCAGCAGCACCCCCCGGGGCCACAATGAGCAGTACTTC. This gives the protein CASSTPRGHNEQYF.

The table lists this clonotype with many counts. The V gene is TRBV7-2, the J gene TRBJ2-1; tentative D call: TRBD1 (6 bases). The CDR3 loop spans 12 amino acids. Germline lookup yields CDR1 SGHTA and CDR2 FQGNSA. V shed 5 bases and J shed 9 bases, with 11 bases lying between them. The CDR3: CASSPTGLEQFF. The CDR3 DNA reads TGTGCCAGCAGCCCTACAGGGCTTGAGCAGTTCTTC.

This clonotype appeared many times. CDR3 DNA: TGTGCCAGCAGCTTACGGGGGACCGGGGAGCTGTTTTTT. This codes for CASSLRGTGELFF. The genes are TRBV14 and TRBJ2-2; tentatively, D is TRBD2 (6 bases). The length of the CDR3 is 13 residues. V shed 5 bases and J shed 5 bases, with 9 bases lying between them. Germline V gene sequence: CDR1 SGHDN, CDR2 FVKESK.

This clonotype was observed a handful of times. The CDR3 is CASSYGTGDNEQFF. The CDR3 DNA is TGTGCCAGCAGTTACGGGACAGGAGACAATGAGCAGTTCTTC. V gene TRBV6-5 combines with J gene TRBJ2-1; 8 nucleotides match TRBD1. With V trimmed by 2 bases and J by 5 bases, 2 bases remained unmatched. The length of the CDR3 is 14 residues. Germline V lookup: CDR1 MNHEY, CDR2 SVGAGI.

This clonotype was seen repeatedly, ten times or more. J is TRBJ2-7 and V is TRBV20-1; D is possibly TRBD1 (6 bases). The CDR3 runs 12 residues. The germline V gene has CDR1 DFQATT and CDR2 SNEGSKA (reference sequence). The germline V and J ends were trimmed by 3 bases and 7 bases, with 13 bases remaining between them. CDR3 loop: CSAREDSYEQYF. DNA for the CDR3: TGCAGTGCTAGGGAGGACAGTTATGAGCAGTACTTC.

V is TRBV5-1 and J is TRBJ1-1, with D uncertain. The germline gives CDR1 SGHRS, CDR2 YFSETQ. The CDR3 loop spans 14 amino acids. V lost 0 bases, J lost 5 bases, and 11 bases lay in between. The CDR3 protein is CASSLAGGKTEAFF. In DNA, the CDR3 is TGCGCCAGCAGCTTGGCCGGTGGGAAAACTGAAGCTTTCTTT. Using reference TRBV5-1 and TRBJ1-1 for the parts outside the CDR3, the full variable domain is KAGVTQTPRYLIKTRGQQVTLSCSPISGHRSVSWYQQTPGQGLQFLFEYFSETQRNKGNFPGRFSGRQFSNSRSEMNVSTLELGDSALYLCASSLAGGKTEAFFGQGTRLTVV.

As for this clonotype: A far bigger clonotype differs at one base, so this is likely a read error. The gene calls are TRBV10-1 and TRBJ1-1; tentatively, D is TRBD1 (5 bases). Trimming shortened V by 8 bases and J by 4 bases, and 11 bases separated the two germline ends. The germline V gene has CDR1 WNHNN and CDR2 SYGVQD (reference sequence). The CDR3 covers 12 residues. The CDR3 DNA is TGCGCCAGCTCTCAGGGTGTCACTGAAGCTTTCTTT. Protein sequence: CASSQGVTEAFF.

This clonotype was picked up many times. The gene calls are TRBV7-2 and TRBJ2-1; 7 bases are a match to TRBD2. Per germline, CDR1 SGHTA and CDR2 FQGNSA. With 8 bases clipped from V and 10 bases from J, the junction kept 5 bases outside the gene matches. This CDR3 is built from 11 residues. In DNA form, the CDR3 reads TGTGCCAGCTTCTGGGGGGGGGAGCAGTTCTTC. Protein product: CASFWGGEQFF.

At least ten counts were recorded for this clonotype. V is TRBV20-1 and J is TRBJ2-7; the D gene is possibly TRBD1 (6 bases). From germline, CDR1 is DFQATT and CDR2 SNEGSKA (reference sequence). The CDR3 contains 13 residues. Trimming stripped 3 bases from V and 3 bases from J, with 12 bases between. The CDR3 nucleotides read TGCAGTGCTAGGGGGGCCAATGACTACGAGCAGTACTTC. This sequence encodes CSARGANDYEQYF.

This clonotype was seen repeatedly, ten times or more. The V and J genes are TRBV3-1 and TRBJ2-5; D may correspond to TRBD1 or TRBD2 (7 bases each). This CDR3 has 15 amino acids. V lost 5 bases and J lost 5, with 18 bases in between. Per germline, CDR1 LGHDT and CDR2 YNNKEL (reference sequence). CDR3 region: CASSKRSGGGETQYF. The CDR3 nucleotides read TGTGCCAGCAGCAAAAGATCAGGGGGGGGGGAGACCCAGTACTTC.

This chain uses TRBV18 with TRBJ2-5, with 9 bases matching TRBD2. This CDR3 has 13 residues. The trim removed 4 bases at V and 7 bases at J, leaving 4 bases unmatched. Germline CDR1 KGHSH, CDR2 LQKENI. The CDR3 DNA reads TGTGCCAGCTCACGGACTAGCGATGGGACCCAGTACTTC. Translated: CASSRTSDGTQYF.

There are many counts of this clonotype. The J gene is TRBJ2-7, the V gene TRBV12-3 or TRBV12-4; D may be TRBD1 or TRBD2 (5 bases each). The CDR3 sequence is 16 residues long. V shed 6 bases and J shed 1 base, with 19 bases lying between them. This CDR3 reads CASSSRPGTASYEQYF. DNA of the CDR3: TGTGCCAGCAGCTCCCGTCCCGGGACGGCTTCCTACGAGCAGTACTTC.

The gene calls are TRBV2 and TRBJ2-7; 7 bases agree with TRBD1. The CDR3 is 12 residues long. V shed 4 bases, J shed 5 bases, and the junction held 2 bases outside the gene matches. The germline CDR1 and CDR2 sequences are SNHLY and FYNNEI. CDR3 nucleotides: TGTGCCAGCAGTGCAACAGGGGACGAGCAGTACTTC. Translating gives CASSATGDEQYF.

This clonotype was recorded many times. At one of its ends the junction is not consistent with the germline gene, which may arise from a read error. The J gene is TRBJ2-6, the V gene TRBV11-2; the D is unclear. The CDR3 has 15 amino acids. CDR1 is SGHAT and CDR2 is FQNNGV in the germline V gene. The CDR3 protein is CASSLRGSGANVLTF. CDR3 DNA: TGCGCCAGCAGCTTAAGAGGCTCTGGGGCCAACGTCCTGACTTTC.